The sample holds many counts of the clone carrying this T cell receptor beta chain. These data are taken from a study of T cells in Graves' hyperthyroidism and ophthalmopathy. From RNA transcripts, TCR beta CDR3 regions were amplified. Researchers ran a first-round RT-PCR on the TCR CDR3 using the HTBI primer set. MiXCR was run by TCRdb on the multiplex PCR reads, yielding one entry per CDR3 protein. The sample contains roughly 93,000 distinct CDR3 sequences, over 50% of which appear only once. CDR1 and CDR2 (germline): SQVTM, ANQGSEA. The CDR3 is 11 residues long. V was pared by 5 bases and J by 2 bases, with 7 bases between.

The genes are TRBV29-1 and TRBJ2-7; tentatively, D is TRBD1 (5 bases). The source material was blood. This sequence originates from a woman aged 40 to 55 with Graves' hyperthyroidism. As DNA, the CDR3 is TGCAGCGTTCAGGGTACCTACGAGCAGTACTTC. Protein product: CSVQGTYEQYF.